The 27 T cell receptor beta chains below were found in one sample sequenced in a study of cytomegalovirus exposure and HLA in healthy donors (TCRdb year 2017). The protocol used for the library was the immunoSEQ multiplex PCR assay. For the multiplex PCR, a mixture combining 60 forward primers for TCR Vbeta segments and 13 reverse primers for TCR Jbeta segments was used. Entries here come from immuneACCESS through TCRdb and include only in-frame sequences with V and J called. Some clones fail to appear in such tables; in the studies checked, an unresolved V gene covers under half of the shortfall, and the cause of the remainder is unknown. The sample records about 150,000 clones, less than 90% of which are singletons. 2% to 2.5% of the sample is held by the ten biggest clonotypes. The sample taken for sequencing was PBMCs. The receptors here all came from a boy between 2 and 10 years old in good health and CMV-seronegative.

J is TRBJ1-6 and V is TRBV6-1; tentatively, D is TRBD1 (5 bases). Germline lookup yields CDR1 MNHNS and CDR2 SASEGT. The V gene lost 3 bases and the J gene lost 2 bases, with 8 bases spanning the gap. The CDR3 runs 15 residues. The CDR3 loop is CASSEKGAYNSPLHF. The CDR3 DNA reads as TGTGCCAGCAGTGAGAAAGGGGCCTATAATTCACCCCTCCACTTT.

This clone was counted once. The rearrangement uses TRBV9 and TRBJ2-4; 10 bases align to TRBD2. This CDR3 is 17 amino acids long. V shed 0 bases and J 9 bases; nucleotides not matched to a gene: 12. Germline V gives CDR1 SGDLS, CDR2 YYNGEE. CDR3 amino acids: CASSVDFRASGSGIQYF. CDR3 sequence (DNA): TGTGCCAGCAGCGTAGATTTTCGGGCTAGCGGGAGCGGCATTCAGTACTTC. The full variable domain, with the rest looked up from reference TRBV9 and TRBJ2-4, is DSGVTQTPKHLITATGQRVTLRCSPRSGDLSVYWYQQSLDQGLQFLIQYYNGEERAKGNILERFSAQQFPDLHSELNLSSLELGDSALYFCASSVDFRASGSGIQYFGAGTRLSVL.

J is TRBJ1-5 and V is TRBV15; 9 bases match TRBD1. V dropped 0 bases and J dropped 9; count of bases not matched to a gene: 9. The CDR3 is made up of 16 amino acids. CDR1 LNHNV and CDR2 YYDKDF come from the germline V gene (reference sequence). This chain's CDR3 is CATSRDSTGGEWPQHF. The CDR3 bases are TGTGCCACCAGCAGAGATAGTACAGGGGGCGAATGGCCCCAGCATTTT.

J is TRBJ2-1 and V is TRBV9, with 7 bases identical to TRBD2. The J segment lost 2 bases and the V segment lost 0 bases, leaving 2 bases of the junction unmatched. The length of the CDR3 is 15 residues. Germline values: CDR1 SGDLS, CDR2 YYNGEE. Here the CDR3 DNA reads TGTGCCAGCAGCGTAGGGGGGGGGACCTACAATGAGCAGTTCTTC. Residues: CASSVGGGTYNEQFF.

The V gene is TRBV5-1, the J gene TRBJ1-1, with TRBD1 identical over 9 bases. This CDR3 region has 15 residues. From germline, CDR1 is SGHRS and CDR2 YFSETQ. Trimming cost V 2 bases and J 1 base; bases outside gene matches: 3. The CDR3 DNA follows: TGCGCCAGCAGCTTCCGGACAGGGGAGAACACTGAAGCTTTCTTT. Translated: CASSFRTGENTEAFF. Full variable domain (outside the CDR3, taken from reference TRBV5-1 and TRBJ1-1): KAGVTQTPRYLIKTRGQQVTLSCSPISGHRSVSWYQQTPGQGLQFLFEYFSETQRNKGNFPGRFSGRQFSNSRSEMNVSTLELGDSALYLCASSFRTGENTEAFFGQGTRLTVV.

The chain couples TRBV7-6 to TRBJ2-3, with TRBD2 matching 9 bases. Germline CDR1 reads SGHVS; CDR2 reads FNYEAQ. CDR3 length: 16 residues. Trimming took 4 bases from V and 2 from J; bases not matched to a gene: 7. CDR3 sequence reads: CASSWGLAVVTDTQYF. In DNA form, the CDR3 reads TGTGCCAGCAGCTGGGGACTAGCTGTCGTCACAGATACGCAGTATTTT.

This clone turned up a few times. The J gene is TRBJ1-2, the V gene TRBV29-1; D gene ambiguous. The CDR3 extends over 13 amino acids. Germline V CDR1 and CDR2: SQVTM, ANQGSEA. V was cut by 0 bases and J by 5 bases, with 10 bases left in between. Written as DNA, the CDR3 is TGCAGCGTTGAAGATCCCTCCCTATATGGCTACACCTTC. This translates into CSVEDPSLYGYTF.

The CDR3 here is CASTRGILEQYF. The CDR3 nucleotides read TGTGCCAGCACCAGGGGTATTCTCGAGCAGTACTTC. The chain joins TRBV2 to TRBJ2-5; D perhaps matches TRBD1 (6 bases). TRBJ2-7 explains the end of the DNA better; the J call may be wrong. The CDR3 loop spans 12 amino acids. CDR1 SNHLY and CDR2 FYNNEI come from the germline V gene.

This clone was recorded a few times. The chain couples TRBV6-5 to TRBJ1-1; 7 bases map to TRBD1. Germline values: CDR1 MNHEY, CDR2 SVGAGI. Unmatched junction bases numbered 10, after V lost 6 bases and J lost 12 bases. CDR3 length: 12 amino acids. This chain's CDR3 is CASSRGTEGTFF. CDR3 sequence (DNA): TGTGCCAGCAGCCGAGGGACAGAAGGAACTTTCTTT.

This chain joins TRBV6-1 and TRBJ2-5; tentatively, D is TRBD1 (6 bases). The CDR3 is 14 residues long. Trimming stripped 4 bases from V and 7 bases from J, with 16 bases between. Per germline, CDR1 MNHNS and CDR2 SASEGT. The CDR3 region is CASSATTGSGTQYF. The CDR3 nucleotides read TGTGCCAGCAGTGCAACAACAGGGTCGGGGACCCAGTACTTC.

The V call is TRBV29-1, the J call TRBJ2-7; 7 bases line up with TRBD2. V dropped 1 base and J dropped 2; count of bases not matched to a gene: 2. Germline V gene lookup returns CDR1 SQVTM and CDR2 ANQGSEA. This CDR3 is 13 amino acids long. The CDR3 coding sequence is TGCAGCGTTGAAGCGGGGGGTACCTACGAGCAGTACTTC. Its protein is CSVEAGGTYEQYF.

This clone was detected once. The chain joins TRBV11-2 to TRBJ2-1, with D tentatively TRBD1 (6 bases). The germline CDR1 and CDR2 sequences are SGHAT and FQNNGV. V was cut by 1 base and J by 2 bases, with 9 bases left in between. The CDR3 consists of 15 residues. Here the CDR3 reads CASSLVRTAYNEQFF. CDR3 nucleotides: TGTGCCAGCAGCTTAGTCCGGACAGCCTACAATGAGCAGTTCTTC. The entire variable domain, with the rest obtained from reference TRBV11-2 and TRBJ2-1, is as follows: EAGVAQSPRYKIIEKRQSVAFWCNPISGHATLYWYQQILGQGPKLLIQFQNNGVVDDSQLPKDRFSAERLKGVDSTLKIQPAKLEDSAVYLCASSLVRTAYNEQFFGPGTRLTVL.

V and J are TRBV10-1 and TRBJ2-1, with TRBD2 identical over 9 bases. V shed 3 bases and J 8 bases; nucleotides not matched to a gene: 11. CDR1 is WNHNN, CDR2 SYGVQD, per germline (reference sequence). The CDR3 covers 16 residues. The chain's CDR3 is CASSDLAGSSGDEQFF. In DNA, the CDR3 is TGCGCCAGCAGTGACCTAGCGGGAAGTTCTGGCGATGAGCAGTTCTTC.

The chain employs TRBV18 and TRBJ2-7; weak D call: TRBD1 (6 bases). The CDR3 runs to 12 residues. Germline values: CDR1 KGHSH, CDR2 LQKENI. The V and J ends lost 2 bases and 7 bases respectively, with 9 bases between them. The CDR3 bases are TGTGCCAGCTCACCAAGAACAGGGGAGCAGTACTTC. This translates into CASSPRTGEQYF.

In its sample, this clone was seen a few times. The chain carries TRBV5-1 and TRBJ2-1, with a tentative D call TRBD2 (6 bases). Per germline, CDR1 SGHRS and CDR2 YFSETQ. The CDR3 is 12 amino acids. Trimming took off 9 bases at V and 8 bases at J, with 15 bases between the two ends. CDR3 nucleotides: TGCGCCACCAACGCCGGGAGAGATGAGCAGTTCTTC. This codes for CATNAGRDEQFF.

This rearrangement joins TRBV6-5 to TRBJ2-4; D perhaps matches TRBD1 (5 bases). With 6 bases removed from V and 4 bases from J, the gap between germline ends came to 10 bases. The CDR3 totals 13 residues. CDR1 MNHEY and CDR2 SVGAGI come from the germline V gene. CDR3 DNA sequence: TGTGCCAGCAGCCCAGGGATAAAAAACATTCAGTACTTC. Translation gives CASSPGIKNIQYF.

The chain joins TRBV11-3 to TRBJ2-1; D uncertain. CDR1 is SGHNT, CDR2 YENEEA, per germline. This CDR3 comprises 15 residues. V lost 1 base and J 0 bases, leaving 7 bases between the germline ends. The CDR3 coding sequence is TGTGCCAGCAGCTTAGTTAGAGGCTCCTACAATGAGCAGTTCTTC. This gives the protein CASSLVRGSYNEQFF.

This clone has only one observation. CDR3 loop: CARQGAIPSSLPYQPQHF. The CDR3 DNA follows: TGTGCCAGACAGGGGGCCATTCCTTCATCCCTCCCCTATCAGCCCCAGCATTTT. The rearrangement joins TRBV11-3 to TRBJ1-5, with 9 bases matching TRBD1. The CDR3 extends over 18 amino acids. Germline assignment: CDR1 SGHNT and CDR2 YENEEA. Losses at the gene ends were 9 bases for V and 5 bases for J; bases not matched to a gene: 20.

CDR3 DNA sequence: TGTGCCAGCAGTTACTCGAAGCAATCACCCCTCCACTTT. This gives the protein CASSYSKQSPLHF. The rearrangement joins TRBV6-6 to TRBJ1-6; the D is unclear. This CDR3 is 13 amino acids long. V shed 0 bases and J shed 10 bases, with 7 bases lying between them. CDR1 MNHNY and CDR2 SVGAGI come from the germline V gene (reference sequence).

The chain links TRBV6-5 to TRBJ1-1; perhaps TRBD1 as D (5 bases). This CDR3 is 13 amino acids long. The V gene's germline CDR1 is MNHEY and CDR2 SVGAGI. With 6 bases removed from V and 5 bases from J, the gap between germline ends came to 13 bases. This chain's CDR3 is CASRRKKGTEAFF. The DNA of the CDR3 is TGTGCCAGCAGGAGGAAGAAGGGGACTGAAGCTTTCTTT.

The gene calls are TRBV4-3 and TRBJ1-2; no clear D gene. There are 14 residues in the CDR3. Between the trimmed V and J ends, which lost 1 base and 6 bases, there was a span of 12 bases. Germline V gene sequence: CDR1 LGHNA, CDR2 YSLEER. The CDR3 here is CASSQVQDLDGYTF. The CDR3 DNA follows: TGCGCCAGCAGCCAAGTGCAGGATTTAGATGGCTACACCTTC.

The chain is built from TRBV29-1 and TRBJ2-7; D perhaps matches TRBD2 (6 bases). The CDR3 sequence is 11 residues long. Germline CDR1 SQVTM, CDR2 ANQGSEA. Trimming cost V 4 bases and J 2 bases, with 6 bases left between them. CDR3 protein: CSVGLAYEQYF. The CDR3 nucleotides read TGCAGCGTTGGACTAGCCTACGAGCAGTACTTC.

J is TRBJ2-7 and V is TRBV18, with a possible D match to TRBD1 (5 bases). The germline gives CDR1 KGHSH, CDR2 LQKENI. V lost 3 bases, J lost 2 bases, and 17 bases lay in between. The CDR3 is 16 residues long. The CDR3 reads CASSPGRGAEAYEQYF. For the CDR3, the DNA is TGTGCCAGCTCACCTGGTAGGGGCGCAGAGGCCTACGAGCAGTACTTC.

This clone was seen just once. The chain combines TRBV7-9 with TRBJ2-3; 9 positions match TRBD2. The CDR3 sequence is 17 residues long. V lost 5 bases and J lost 0; bases outside the gene matches: 9. CDR1 SEHNR and CDR2 FQNEAQ come from the germline V gene (reference sequence). The CDR3 reads CASSRARLAESTDTQYF. Here the CDR3 DNA reads TGTGCCAGCAGCCGTGCGAGACTAGCGGAGAGCACAGATACGCAGTATTTT.

This chain uses TRBV18 with TRBJ2-1; 8 bases map to TRBD1. The CDR3 spans 13 residues. V shed 6 bases, J shed 7 bases, and the junction held 5 bases outside the gene matches. Germline-derived CDR1 and CDR2 are KGHSH and LQKENI. DNA for the CDR3: TGTGCCAGCTCCCGGACAGGGTGGAATGAGCAGTTCTTC. Amino acid sequence: CASSRTGWNEQFF.

The CDR3 DNA is TGTGCCAGCAGTGCCCCGGGGTGGGGTACGCAGTATTTT. This codes for CASSAPGWGTQYF. This chain joins TRBV28 and TRBJ2-3; tentative D call: TRBD2 (5 bases). V was clipped by 5 bases and J by 8 bases, with 14 bases between them. In germline, CDR1 is MDHEN, CDR2 SYDVKM. The CDR3 runs to 13 residues.

This chain connects TRBV28 to TRBJ1-3, with TRBD1 identical over 7 bases. The CDR3 runs to 14 residues. In germline, CDR1 is MDHEN, CDR2 SYDVKM. V was clipped by 7 bases and J by 4 bases; unmatched bases: 7. The chain's CDR3 is CASNPRQGGNTIYF. In DNA, the CDR3 is TGTGCCAGCAACCCTCGACAGGGCGGAAACACCATATATTTT.